This passage covers 24 T cell receptor beta chains from one sample sequenced in a study of CD8 T cells in ankylosing spondylitis. General observations from the study: Ankylosing spondylitis blood appeared to be characterized by a TCR beta motif of under ten highly homologous variants.

TCRdb re-called the 5' RACE reads through MiXCR, storing one row per CDR3 protein. The sample contains under 850,000 distinct CDR3 sequences, 15% to 20% of which appear only once. These receptors' targets are unknown. The specimen sequenced was blood, either unsorted or a sorted T cell fraction (not recorded which). The receptors stem from a male donor with ankylosing spondylitis.

The table lists this clonotype with a count of one. This chain uses TRBV4-3 with TRBJ2-7; 8 nucleotides match TRBD1. The V segment lost 5 bases and the J segment 0 bases; nucleotides outside the gene matches: 3. Germline CDR1 LGHNA, CDR2 YSLEER. CDR3 length: 14 amino acids. The CDR3: CASSEDRDSYEQYF. DNA for the CDR3: TGCGCCAGCAGCGAGGACAGGGACTCCTACGAGCAGTACTTC.

This clonotype was observed a few times. This sequence joins TRBV4-1 and TRBJ1-4, with 11 bases identical to TRBD1. CDR1 and CDR2 from the germline V gene are MGHRA and YSYEKL. After removal of 4 bases from V and 7 bases from J, the junction contained 5 bases not matched to a gene. CDR3 length: 15 amino acids. The CDR3, as DNA: TGCGCCAGCAGCCGGGACGGGACAGGGGGTGAAAAACTGTTTTTT. Protein: CASSRDGTGGEKLFF.

V and J are TRBV6-2 or TRBV6-3 and TRBJ1-1; possible D gene TRBD1, 5 bases. Germline V gives CDR1 MNHEY, CDR2 SVGEGT. The CDR3 contains 16 residues. Deletions cut 3 bases from V and 1 base from J, with 15 bases between. The CDR3 loop is CASSYWQGKTNTEAFF. DNA for the CDR3: TGTGCCAGCAGTTATTGGCAGGGCAAGACGAACACTGAAGCTTTCTTT.

The gene calls are TRBV7-9 and TRBJ1-5, with 10 bases matching TRBD1. Germline-derived CDR1 and CDR2 are SEHNR and FQNEAQ (reference sequence). The CDR3 spans 16 residues. With 1 base clipped from V and 4 bases from J, the junction kept 4 bases outside the gene matches. The CDR3 loop reads CASSLVGTGVNQPQHF. The CDR3 DNA reads as TGTGCCAGCAGCTTAGTAGGGACAGGGGTTAATCAGCCCCAGCATTTT.

This clonotype was counted between two and nine times. This rearrangement joins TRBV12-3 or TRBV12-4 to TRBJ1-3, with D possibly matching TRBD1 (5 bases). Trimming removed 2 bases from V and 0 bases from J, with 14 bases in between. This CDR3 spans 17 amino acids. DNA of the CDR3: TGTGCCAGCAGTTTAATGGCAGGGATACGCTCTGGAAACACCATATATTTT. Translating gives CASSLMAGIRSGNTIYF.

The rearrangement joins TRBV5-1 to TRBJ1-6; 11 bases agree with TRBD1. Trimming removed 0 bases from V and 8 bases from J; junction bases left unmatched: 7. CDR3 length: 17 residues. The germline V gene encodes CDR1 SGHRS and CDR2 YFSETQ. Here the CDR3 DNA reads TGCGCCAGCAGCTTGGCACGGACAGGGGGCTTGGATTCACCCCTCCACTTT. Translating gives CASSLARTGGLDSPLHF.

The sample holds many counts of this clonotype. The V gene is TRBV20-1, the J gene TRBJ2-5; 7 bases are shared with TRBD2. The junction had 6 bases not matched to a gene; V was cut back by 0 bases and J by 5 bases. CDR1 and CDR2 from the germline V gene are DFQATT and SNEGSKA (reference sequence). The CDR3 contains 14 residues. CDR3 bases: TGCAGTGCTAGAGACCGGACTAGTAGGGAGACCCAGTACTTC. Amino acid sequence: CSARDRTSRETQYF.

This chain joins TRBV12-3 or TRBV12-4 and TRBJ2-1, with TRBD1 matching 7 bases. V trimming: 9 bases; J trimming: 8 bases; junction bases outside the gene matches: 4. This CDR3 contains 11 residues. The CDR3 bases are TGTGCCAGACAGGGGTTCGATGAGCAGTTCTTC. This codes for CARQGFDEQFF.

J is TRBJ2-3 and V is TRBV30, with a weak D call TRBD2 (5 bases). The CDR3 extends over 14 amino acids. Between the trimmed V and J ends, which lost 4 bases and 1 base, there was a span of 12 bases. Per germline, CDR1 GTSNPN and CDR2 SVGIG (reference sequence). This chain's CDR3 is CAWTRGMGTDTQYF. DNA for the CDR3: TGTGCCTGGACTCGGGGTATGGGCACAGATACGCAGTATTTT.

J is TRBJ2-7 and V is TRBV2; D may be TRBD2 (5 bases). The V and J ends lost 3 bases and 3 bases respectively, with 6 bases between them. This CDR3 spans 12 amino acids. Germline V gives CDR1 SNHLY, CDR2 FYNNEI. This CDR3 reads CASSDAGYEQYF. CDR3 bases: TGTGCCAGCAGTGATGCGGGCTACGAGCAGTACTTC.

V gene TRBV19 combines with J gene TRBJ1-1; weak D call: TRBD1 (5 bases). The CDR3 is 17 residues long. The ends were cut back, 2 bases at V and 2 bases at J, with 18 bases in the middle. The germline V gene encodes CDR1 LNHDA and CDR2 SQIVND (reference sequence). Here the CDR3 reads CASSIRGDATTNTEAFF. The CDR3 DNA follows: TGTGCCAGTAGTATACGGGGGGACGCCACCACAAACACTGAAGCTTTCTTT.

This clonotype was observed a handful of times. The chain uses TRBV4-2 and TRBJ2-5; 13 positions agree with TRBD2. Unmatched junction bases numbered 3, after V lost 3 bases and J lost 5 bases. In germline, CDR1 is LGHNA, CDR2 YNFKEQ. This CDR3 contains 15 residues. The CDR3 coding sequence is TGTGCCAGCAGCCAGAGGACTAGCGGGGGTGAGACCCAGTACTTC. It codes for CASSQRTSGGETQYF.

V usage is TRBV5-6 and J usage is TRBJ2-3, with D tentatively TRBD2 (5 bases). The V end lost 5 bases, the J end lost 0 bases, and 13 bases lay between the germline ends. The CDR3 loop spans 15 amino acids. Looked up from germline, CDR1 is SGHDT and CDR2 is YYEEEE. The CDR3 spells CASRSLGVSTDTQYF. The CDR3 bases are TGTGCCAGCAGGTCGCTCGGGGTCAGCACAGATACGCAGTATTTT.

This clonotype has just a few counts. The chain couples TRBV7-2 to TRBJ2-7; 8 nucleotides match TRBD2. Germline loops: CDR1 SGHTA, CDR2 FQGNSA. Unmatched junction bases numbered 8, after V lost 7 bases and J lost 3 bases. CDR3 length: 14 amino acids. CDR3 amino acids: CASTPPGGDYEQYF. CDR3 in DNA: TGTGCCAGCACCCCCCCGGGGGGGGACTACGAGCAGTACTTC.

This chain connects TRBV7-8 to TRBJ2-7; a possible D gene is TRBD1 (7 bases). V gave up 5 bases and J gave up 7 bases, with 12 bases separating them. The CDR3 has 12 residues. Germline loops: CDR1 SGHVS, CDR2 FQNEAQ. CDR3 bases: TGTGCCAGCAGCGCGGGACAGCCAGAGCAGTACTTC. Translation: CASSAGQPEQYF.

This clonotype was counted at least ten times. This chain connects TRBV29-1 to TRBJ2-2; possible D gene TRBD2, 6 bases. Germline assignment: CDR1 SQVTM and CDR2 ANQGSEA. V gave up 4 bases and J gave up 4 bases, with 19 bases separating them. CDR3 length equals 16 residues. This chain's CDR3 is CSVVWFTGVFTGELFF. The CDR3 DNA sequence: TGCAGCGTTGTGTGGTTTACGGGAGTGTTCACCGGGGAGCTGTTTTTT.

This clonotype was recorded at least ten times. This chain connects TRBV12-3 or TRBV12-4 to TRBJ1-6; 7 bases match TRBD1. Trimming at V came to 4 bases and at J to 6 bases, leaving 6 bases not matched to a gene. The CDR3 length is 15 residues. The CDR3 DNA is TGTGCCAGCAGTTCGAGGACAGGCGGTAATTCACCCCTCCACTTT. It is translated as CASSSRTGGNSPLHF.

This clonotype came up many times. The rearrangement links TRBV12-3 or TRBV12-4 to TRBJ2-2; the D is unclear. CDR3 length: 12 amino acids. Trimming cost V 6 bases and J 10 bases, with 12 bases left between them. For the CDR3, the DNA is TGTGCCAGCAGAGGGCTAGTAGCGGAGCTGTTTTTT. It specifies CASRGLVAELFF.

V usage is TRBV6-1 and J usage is TRBJ1-6; TRBD1 aligns across 7 bases. CDR1 is MNHNS, CDR2 SASEGT, per germline. V trimming: 4 bases; J trimming: 8 bases; junction bases outside the gene matches: 11. CDR3 length equals 16 residues. The CDR3 sequence: CASSGRATGVYSPLHF. In DNA form, the CDR3 reads TGTGCCAGCAGTGGCCGCGCCACAGGGGTCTATTCACCCCTCCACTTT.

The table lists this clonotype with a few counts. The V gene is TRBV6-2 or TRBV6-3, the J gene TRBJ2-3, with 11 positions matching TRBD2. Germline CDR1 reads MNHEY; CDR2 reads SVGEGT. The CDR3 runs to 15 residues. Trimming at V came to 6 bases and at J to 7 bases, leaving 9 bases not matched to a gene. CDR3 sequence: CASSPGLAGLYTQYF. The DNA of the CDR3 is TGTGCCAGCAGCCCCGGACTAGCGGGTTTGTATACGCAGTATTTT.

The chain is built from TRBV3-1 and TRBJ1-1, with TRBD1 as a possible D gene (6 bases). The V end lost 4 bases, the J end lost 1 base, and 13 bases lay between the germline ends. Germline V gives CDR1 LGHDT, CDR2 YNNKEL (reference sequence). The CDR3 is 15 amino acids. The CDR3 is CASSPKGQPNTEAFF. CDR3 in DNA: TGTGCCAGCAGCCCTAAAGGACAGCCGAACACTGAAGCTTTCTTT.

This clonotype occurred many times. V and J are TRBV12-3 or TRBV12-4 and TRBJ2-2; D is undetermined. The CDR3 loop spans 14 amino acids. The ends were cut back, 0 bases at V and 1 base at J, with 3 bases in the middle. The CDR3 DNA reads as TGTGCCAGCAGTTTAGCGCAGAACACCGGGGAGCTGTTTTTT. This translates into CASSLAQNTGELFF.

J is TRBJ2-5 and V is TRBV7-2; TRBD1 aligns across 7 bases. This CDR3 comprises 15 residues. CDR1 SGHTA and CDR2 FQGNSA come from the germline V gene. The V and J ends lost 8 bases and 2 bases, in that order; junction bases with no gene match: 11. CDR3 sequence (DNA): TGTGCCAGCCGCAGACAAGGGGGCATTCAAGAGACCCAGTACTTC. Translated: CASRRQGGIQETQYF.

This clonotype was seen repeatedly, ten times or more. The chain links TRBV5-1 to TRBJ1-1, with TRBD1 as a possible D gene (6 bases). From germline, CDR1 is SGHRS and CDR2 YFSETQ. Trimming took 2 bases from V and 10 from J, leaving 21 bases between them. The CDR3 is 15 residues long. The CDR3 reads CASSFLQGRLMRAFF. CDR3 bases: TGCGCCAGCAGCTTTCTACAGGGCAGGTTAATGCGAGCTTTCTTT.